Following are 28 T cell receptor beta chains from one sample sequenced in a study of OX40 agonist ivuxolimab in advanced cancers. Library prep was done by the immunoSEQ multiplex PCR assay. What TCRdb holds here is the immuneACCESS table cut down to in-frame rearrangements. Part of the clones is not present; checked against another copy, under half of the missing clones reflect an unresolved V gene, and the others are unexplained. The sample includes 80,000 or so clones, with approximately 94% observed a single time. The ten largest clones add up to about 13% of the sample. Sequences were derived from CD4+ or CD8+ T cells sorted from blood, sampled in a trial of the OX40 agonist ivuxolimab. The source is an adult with an advanced solid tumor such as melanoma, head and neck, liver or kidney cancer.

J is TRBJ1-2 and V is TRBV25-1; no definite D call. CDR3 size: 12 residues. Trimming shortened V by 8 bases and J by 3 bases, and 10 bases separated the two germline ends. Germline V gene data show CDR1 as MGHDK and CDR2 as SYGVNS. CDR3 loop: CASGEWDYGYTF. As DNA, the CDR3 is TGTGCCAGCGGGGAGTGGGACTATGGCTACACCTTC.

The CDR3 here is CASSQVNEQFF. In nucleotides, the CDR3 is TGCGCCAGCAGCCAAGTGAATGAGCAGTTCTTC. The chain is built from TRBV4-1 and TRBJ2-1; D is uncertain. V gave up 1 base and J gave up 7 bases, with 2 bases separating them. CDR1 MGHRA and CDR2 YSYEKL come from the germline V gene. This CDR3 is 11 amino acids long.

J is TRBJ1-5 and V is TRBV5-5; 9 positions agree with TRBD1. The V and J ends lost 4 bases and 4 bases, in that order; junction bases with no gene match: 3. The length of the CDR3 is 14 residues. CDR1 is SGHKS, CDR2 YYEKEE, per germline (reference sequence). The CDR3 is CASSRGTGNQPQHF. The CDR3 nucleotides read TGTGCCAGCAGCCGAGGGACAGGGAATCAGCCCCAGCATTTT.

The CDR3 region is CASKPTGIANYGYTF. In nucleotides, the CDR3 is TGTGCCAGCAAACCTACGGGAATAGCTAACTATGGCTACACCTTC. V usage is TRBV6-5 and J usage is TRBJ1-2; D is unclear. The CDR3 extends over 15 amino acids. Per the germline V gene, CDR1 is MNHEY and CDR2 is SVGAGI. V dropped 7 bases and J dropped 0 bases, with 15 bases sitting between them.

The gene calls are TRBV7-3 and TRBJ2-2; D remains ambiguous. The CDR3 consists of 14 residues. The germline CDR1 and CDR2 sequences are SGHTA and FQGTGA. Trimming cost V 3 bases and J 1 base, with 6 bases left between them. The CDR3 sequence: CASSLSQNTGELFF. CDR3 in DNA: TGTGCCAGCAGCTTGAGCCAGAACACCGGGGAGCTGTTTTTT.

The chain is built from TRBV5-1 and TRBJ2-5; tentative D call: TRBD2 (6 bases). Germline V gene lookup returns CDR1 SGHRS and CDR2 YFSETQ. V lost 0 bases and J lost 4, with 13 bases in between. The CDR3 extends over 15 amino acids. The DNA for the CDR3 is TGCGCCAGCAGCTTGGGACTAGGCCTGCGAGAGACCCAGTACTTC. The encoded protein is CASSLGLGLRETQYF. Complete variable domain (other parts from reference TRBV5-1 and TRBJ2-5): KAGVTQTPRYLIKTRGQQVTLSCSPISGHRSVSWYQQTPGQGLQFLFEYFSETQRNKGNFPGRFSGRQFSNSRSEMNVSTLELGDSALYLCASSLGLGLRETQYFGPGTRLLVL.

The V and J genes are TRBV6-5 and TRBJ2-5, with D perhaps matching TRBD1 or TRBD2 (5 bases each). The V end lost 8 bases, the J end lost 0 bases, and 16 bases lay between the germline ends. Per germline, CDR1 MNHEY and CDR2 SVGAGI. This CDR3 comprises 15 residues. The DNA for the CDR3 is TGTGCCAGCCGAGGGTCCGGCAGGGACCAAGAGACCCAGTACTTC. Its protein product is CASRGSGRDQETQYF.

The chain uses TRBV9 and TRBJ2-1; D might be TRBD1 (5 bases). CDR3 length equals 15 residues. The V and J ends lost 0 bases and 8 bases respectively, with 15 bases between them. CDR1 SGDLS and CDR2 YYNGEE come from the germline V gene. The CDR3 bases are TGTGCCAGCAGCGTAGGGGTCAGGGTAATGGATGAGCAGTTCTTC. Translated, it gives CASSVGVRVMDEQFF.

The rearrangement uses TRBV5-6 and TRBJ1-2, with TRBD1 as a possible D gene (5 bases). The ends were cut back, 4 bases at V and 5 bases at J, with 27 bases in the middle. Germline values: CDR1 SGHDT, CDR2 YYEEEE. CDR3 length: 18 amino acids. CDR3 bases: TGTGCCAGCAGCACTCCCAGGGAGGAGTATAGGTGGGAGTATGGCTACACCTTC. It specifies CASSTPREEYRWEYGYTF.

This clone appeared once. The chain combines TRBV29-1 with TRBJ2-7; TRBD1 matches 10 bases. This CDR3 comprises 14 residues. V gave up 5 bases and J gave up 3 bases; unmatched junction bases: 7. Germline-derived CDR1 and CDR2 are SQVTM and ANQGSEA. CDR3 sequence (DNA): TGCAGCGTTACGCCGGGACAGGGGTTCTACGAGCAGTACTTC. It yields the protein CSVTPGQGFYEQYF.

The chain carries TRBV19 and TRBJ1-5; D is possibly TRBD1 (5 bases). Germline CDR1 and CDR2: LNHDA and SQIVND (reference sequence). Trimming shortened V by 9 bases and J by 3 bases, and 15 bases separated the two germline ends. CDR3 length equals 14 residues. For the CDR3, the DNA is TGTGCCAGAGCCTGGGGACGCCTCAATCAGCCCCAGCATTTT. Translation: CARAWGRLNQPQHF.

V and J are TRBV27 and TRBJ2-3, with D hard to call. Trimming shortened V by 2 bases and J by 1 base, and 4 bases separated the two germline ends. The germline CDR1 and CDR2 sequences are MNHEY and SMNVEV (reference sequence). There are 13 residues in the CDR3. CDR3 sequence (DNA): TGTGCCAGCAGTTTAGTGGGCACAGATACGCAGTATTTT. It specifies CASSLVGTDTQYF.

J is TRBJ2-1 and V is TRBV5-5; 11 bases match TRBD1. CDR1 and CDR2 from the germline V gene are SGHKS and YYEKEE (reference sequence). This CDR3 region has 17 residues. J was trimmed by 5 bases and V by 4 bases; bases with no gene match: 11. CDR3 sequence reads: CASSPGTGGLWDNEQFF. The CDR3 bases are TGTGCCAGCAGCCCTGGGACAGGGGGGTTGTGGGACAATGAGCAGTTCTTC.

This chain links TRBV27 with TRBJ1-1; D gene uncertain. Germline values: CDR1 MNHEY, CDR2 SMNVEV (reference sequence). Trimming took off 6 bases at V and 5 bases at J, with 13 bases between the two ends. This CDR3 spans 13 amino acids. As DNA, the CDR3 is TGTGCCAGCAGAGTCGGGGAAGGAACTGAAGCTTTCTTT. Protein: CASRVGEGTEAFF.

This clone occurred once. The gene calls are TRBV4-3 and TRBJ2-7, with TRBD2 as a possible D gene (5 bases). CDR3 length: 13 residues. With 0 bases removed from V and 3 bases from J, the gap between germline ends came to 6 bases. Germline values: CDR1 LGHNA, CDR2 YSLEER. This CDR3 reads CASSQDRGYEQYF. The CDR3 bases are TGCGCCAGCAGCCAAGATCGGGGCTACGAGCAGTACTTC.

This chain connects TRBV10-2 to TRBJ2-7; D may be TRBD1 (5 bases). This CDR3 is 14 amino acids long. Trimming removed 5 bases at V and 3 bases at J, with 14 bases between. From germline, CDR1 is WSHSY and CDR2 SAAADI. The CDR3 sequence: CASSPDSINYEQYF. The CDR3 DNA sequence: TGCGCCAGCAGTCCCGACAGCATAAACTACGAGCAGTACTTC.

The CDR3 sequence: CASSDPGQGVREQYF. DNA for the CDR3: TGTGCCAGCAGTGACCCGGGACAGGGGGTGAGGGAGCAGTACTTC. The chain recombines TRBV6-4 with TRBJ2-7, with 11 bases aligning to TRBD1. The germline CDR1 and CDR2 sequences are MRHNA and SNTAGT. V dropped 2 bases and J dropped 7; count of bases not matched to a gene: 7. The CDR3 runs to 15 residues.

V is TRBV2 and J is TRBJ2-2; TRBD2 matches at 11 bases. V lost 2 bases, J lost 1 base, and 9 bases stayed unmatched. Looked up from germline, CDR1 is SNHLY and CDR2 is FYNNEI. The CDR3 covers 19 residues. The CDR3, as DNA: TGTGCCAGCAGTGAACCACTAGCGGGAGTTTTGGTGAACACCGGGGAGCTGTTTTTT. It yields the protein CASSEPLAGVLVNTGELFF.

The gene calls are TRBV7-2 and TRBJ2-7; possibly TRBD1 for D (7 bases). Germline lookup yields CDR1 SGHTA and CDR2 FQGNSA. This CDR3 has 15 residues. V lost 5 bases and J lost 4, with 18 bases in between. The CDR3 bases are TGTGCCAGCAGCACCCGGGACAGTGGGGGGTACGAGCAGTACTTC. This sequence encodes CASSTRDSGGYEQYF.

The chain has TRBV13 and TRBJ2-5; 9 positions match TRBD2. V lost 0 bases, J lost 5 bases, and 7 bases stayed unmatched. Germline CDR1 is PRHDT and CDR2 is FYEKMQ (reference sequence). This CDR3 comprises 16 residues. The CDR3: CASSLGRLAGWETQYF. The DNA of the CDR3 is TGTGCCAGCAGCTTAGGCCGTCTAGCGGGGTGGGAGACCCAGTACTTC.

This chain uses TRBV7-9 with TRBJ1-1; 7 bases line up with TRBD1. Germline-derived CDR1 and CDR2 are SEHNR and FQNEAQ (reference sequence). Trimming removed 8 bases from V and 4 bases from J; junction bases left unmatched: 22. This CDR3 has 18 residues. CDR3 DNA sequence: TGTGCCAGCTTACACTCAACGACAGGGTTTTACGTCGGCACTGAAGCTTTCTTT. It yields the protein CASLHSTTGFYVGTEAFF.

This sequence joins TRBV9 and TRBJ2-3; D possibly corresponds to TRBD2 (6 bases). The germline gives CDR1 SGDLS, CDR2 YYNGEE. Trimming removed 4 bases from V and 0 bases from J, with 15 bases in between. The length of the CDR3 is 16 residues. The CDR3 region has the DNA TGTGCCAGCAGCCCAAGGTGGGGGGTCAGCACAGATACGCAGTATTTT. Its protein is CASSPRWGVSTDTQYF. Based on the CDR3 plus reference TRBV9 and TRBJ2-3, the full variable domain is DSGVTQTPKHLITATGQRVTLRCSPRSGDLSVYWYQQSLDQGLQFLIQYYNGEERAKGNILERFSAQQFPDLHSELNLSSLELGDSALYFCASSPRWGVSTDTQYFGPGTRLTVL.

The rearrangement joins TRBV7-3 to TRBJ2-2; D might be TRBD1 (5 bases). V lost 1 base and J 6 bases, leaving 15 bases between the germline ends. From germline, CDR1 is SGHTA and CDR2 FQGTGA. The CDR3 has 16 residues. The DNA for the CDR3 is TGTGCCAGCAGCTTAAGGGCAGGGATAGGACCCGGGGAGCTGTTTTTT. Translated, it gives CASSLRAGIGPGELFF.

In its sample, this clone was seen once. The CDR3 reads CASSTYDRADYEQYF. The CDR3 nucleotides read TGTGCCAGTAGTACATACGACAGGGCCGACTACGAGCAGTACTTC. The chain has TRBV19 and TRBJ2-7, with 7 bases identical to TRBD1. The ends lost 4 bases at V and 3 bases at J; junction bases unmatched: 9. Germline V gene sequence: CDR1 LNHDA, CDR2 SQIVND (reference sequence). CDR3 length equals 15 residues.

The CDR3 coding sequence is TGTGCCAGCAGCGTAATGACGGAGGTGAATCAGCCCCAGCATTTT. It encodes CASSVMTEVNQPQHF. J is TRBJ1-5 and V is TRBV13; D is unclear. This CDR3 is built from 15 residues. The germline V gene has CDR1 PRHDT and CDR2 FYEKMQ (reference sequence). V was clipped by 5 bases and J by 4 bases, with 15 bases between them.

CDR3: CASSLLSTYNEQFF. The CDR3 DNA follows: TGCGCCAGCAGCTTGCTCTCCACCTACAATGAGCAGTTCTTC. The rearrangement joins TRBV5-1 to TRBJ2-1, with D uncertain. CDR1 is SGHRS, CDR2 YFSETQ, per germline. Trimming cost V 1 base and J 2 bases, with 7 bases left between them. The CDR3 is made up of 14 amino acids.

This clone was observed once. This chain joins TRBV27 and TRBJ1-5, with no clear D. Germline V gives CDR1 MNHEY, CDR2 SMNVEV (reference sequence). The CDR3 runs to 15 residues. Trimming stripped 3 bases from V and 0 bases from J, with 9 bases between. Here the CDR3 DNA reads TGTGCCAGCAGTTTTTCCCGAGATAGCAATCAGCCCCAGCATTTT. Protein sequence: CASSFSRDSNQPQHF.

This clone has just one count. V gene TRBV5-1 combines with J gene TRBJ1-4, with D uncertain. The CDR3 is 13 residues long. V was cut by 5 bases and J by 5 bases, with 10 bases left in between. Germline V CDR1 and CDR2: SGHRS, YFSETQ. CDR3 amino acids: CASSDLPNEKLFF. CDR3 DNA: TGCGCCAGCAGTGACCTTCCGAATGAAAAACTGTTTTTT.